This T cell receptor beta chain was captured in a study of post-analysis software for immune sequencing data. About the research overall: Included among the disease courses, which were recorded for the cohort, were relapsing-remitting, secondary progressive and progressive-relapsing multiple sclerosis.

Study observations and caveats: Roughly five TRBV segments were more frequent in patients than controls; TRBV5-6, TRBV5-1 and TRBV20-1 belonged to this group. Multiple sclerosis patients had significantly lower normalized Chao1 diversity than controls.

Remarks on this clonotype: Its antigen is not identified.

The V gene's germline CDR1 is SEHNR and CDR2 FQNEAQ (reference sequence). V was pared by 5 bases and J by 0 bases, with 14 bases between. The CDR3 loop spans 16 amino acids. cDNA libraries for TCR beta contained unique molecular identifiers. T cells numbering roughly 1 to 10 million yielded 450,000 to 500,000 cDNA molecules. TCRdb re-derived calls from the PCR reads in MiXCR, one entry per CDR3 protein. Among about 770,000 distinct CDR3 sequences, 35% to 55% were seen once, and the ten largest hold roughly 4.9%. Sequencing was carried out using blood. The chain carries TRBV7-9 and TRBJ2-1; tentatively, D is TRBD1 (6 bases). This receptor was obtained from a girl aged 10 to 17 with multiple sclerosis. In DNA, the CDR3 is TGTGCCAGCAGCCCCGAGACAGGACCCTCCTACAATGAGCAGTTCTTC. Protein: CASSPETGPSYNEQFF. The full variable domain, in which reference TRBV7-9 and TRBJ2-1 provide the parts outside the CDR3, is DTGVSQNPRHKITKRGQNVTFRCDPISEHNRLYWYRQTLGQGPEFLTYFQNEAQLEKSRLLSDRFSAERPKGSFSTLEIQRTEQGDSAMYLCASSPETGPSYNEQFFGPGTRLTVL.